The 22 T cell receptor beta chains below come from one sample, sequenced in a study of PD-L1 blockade in urothelial cancer. Here immunoSEQ multiplex PCR was the method, and the copy in TCRdb shows in-frame clones only, minus some. This table holds 45,000 to 60,000 clones, approximately 85% found once. The time point here: pretreatment peripheral blood. Material: PBMCs, obtained around atezolizumab (anti-PD-L1) treatment. These TCRs come from a man aged 50 to 59 with urothelial cancer.

This chain uses TRBV6-6 with TRBJ1-5, with unresolved D. The V and J ends lost 2 bases and 1 base respectively, with 9 bases between them. Per germline, CDR1 MNHNY and CDR2 SVGAGI (reference sequence). The CDR3 runs to 15 residues. The CDR3, as DNA: TGTGCCAGCAGTTACCCGGGAAGGAGCAATCAGCCCCAGCATTTT. Translated: CASSYPGRSNQPQHF.

The rearrangement uses TRBV5-4 and TRBJ2-3; the D is unclear. Per the germline V gene, CDR1 is SGHNT and CDR2 is YYREEE (reference sequence). CDR3 length equals 14 residues. The V end was cut by 1 base, the J end by 3 bases, with 9 bases between. Written as DNA, the CDR3 is TGTGCCAGCAGCTTGAGGTACGGGACAGATACGCAGTATTTT. The encoded protein is CASSLRYGTDTQYF.

This sequence joins TRBV7-9 and TRBJ2-2, with TRBD2 matching over 7 bases. J was trimmed by 5 bases and V by 5 bases; bases with no gene match: 11. Germline-derived CDR1 and CDR2 are SEHNR and FQNEAQ (reference sequence). The CDR3 is made up of 16 amino acids. The CDR3 nucleotides are TGTGCCAGCAGCCTAGGGAGGGGCCCCTTTACCGGGGAGCTGTTTTTT. Protein: CASSLGRGPFTGELFF.

The V call is TRBV2, the J call TRBJ1-2; TRBD1 aligns across 9 bases. V dropped 5 bases and J dropped 1; count of bases not matched to a gene: 8. Germline V lookup: CDR1 SNHLY, CDR2 FYNNEI. CDR3 length: 16 residues. The CDR3 is CASSLQGAHDNYGYTF. CDR3 sequence (DNA): TGTGCCAGCAGTTTACAGGGGGCGCATGATAACTATGGCTACACCTTC.

This clone occurred once. The gene calls are TRBV10-3 and TRBJ2-2; TRBD2 aligns across 11 bases. Unmatched junction bases numbered 16, after V lost 9 bases and J lost 4 bases. Germline V CDR1 and CDR2: ENHRY, SYGVKD. CDR3 length: 18 residues. CDR3 loop: CAISPGSGGVSFTGELFF. DNA of the CDR3: TGTGCCATTAGTCCGGGTAGCGGGGGGGTCTCATTCACCGGGGAGCTGTTTTTT.

The V call is TRBV28, the J call TRBJ2-7; D unclear. There are 16 residues in the CDR3. Germline CDR1 reads MDHEN; CDR2 reads SYDVKM. With 3 bases removed from V and 1 base from J, the gap between germline ends came to 16 bases. CDR3 sequence (DNA): TGTGCCAGCAGTTTGGATAGGCGGCGTGGATCCTACGAGCAGTACGTC. This gives the protein CASSLDRRRGSYEQYV.

The chain joins TRBV6-5 to TRBJ1-1, with 8 bases identical to TRBD1. This CDR3 region has 14 residues. Trimming took 6 bases from V and 3 from J; bases not matched to a gene: 6. CDR1 MNHEY and CDR2 SVGAGI come from the germline V gene. The CDR3 nucleotides read TGTGCCAGCAGGTCCCGGACAGGGTACACTGAAGCTTTCTTT. Encoded protein: CASRSRTGYTEAFF.

V and J are TRBV11-2 and TRBJ1-3; tentative D call: TRBD1 (6 bases). CDR1 SGHAT and CDR2 FQNNGV come from the germline V gene. Trimming pared 3 bases from V and 2 bases from J, leaving 11 bases between. CDR3 length: 15 residues. The CDR3 DNA sequence: TGTGCCAGCAGCTTGGACAGTCGTCCTGGAAACACCATATATTTT. Translating gives CASSLDSRPGNTIYF. Together with reference TRBV11-2 and TRBJ1-3, the CDR3 gives the full variable domain: EAGVAQSPRYKIIEKRQSVAFWCNPISGHATLYWYQQILGQGPKLLIQFQNNGVVDDSQLPKDRFSAERLKGVDSTLKIQPAKLEDSAVYLCASSLDSRPGNTIYFGEGSWLTVV.

The chain recombines TRBV27 with TRBJ2-3, with 8 positions matching TRBD2. V lost 4 bases to trimming and J lost 1 base; unmatched junction nucleotides: 4. The CDR3 consists of 15 residues. The germline V gene has CDR1 MNHEY and CDR2 SMNVEV (reference sequence). This chain's CDR3 is CASSWTSWGTDTQYF. The CDR3 region has the DNA TGTGCCAGCAGTTGGACTAGCTGGGGCACAGATACGCAGTATTTT.

This clone was seen more than once but under ten times. The CDR3 DNA sequence: TGTGCCAGCAGGGAGCTTAGTGGGTTCACCTACGAGCAGTACTTC. Translating gives CASRELSGFTYEQYF. The chain couples TRBV6-1 to TRBJ2-7; D not certain. Germline assignment: CDR1 MNHNS and CDR2 SASEGT. The CDR3 covers 15 residues. The V gene lost 6 bases and the J gene lost 2 bases, with 17 bases spanning the gap.

CDR3 residues: CATSRDRTQETQYF. In DNA, the CDR3 is TGTGCCACCAGCAGAGATCGGACACAAGAGACCCAGTACTTC. V usage is TRBV15 and J usage is TRBJ2-5; D perhaps matches TRBD1 (5 bases). V dropped 0 bases and J dropped 2 bases, with 7 bases sitting between them. Looked up from germline, CDR1 is LNHNV and CDR2 is YYDKDF (reference sequence). This CDR3 region has 14 residues.

The rearrangement links TRBV5-1 to TRBJ2-1; 15 bases are shared with TRBD2. Germline V gene sequence: CDR1 SGHRS, CDR2 YFSETQ. V gave up 4 bases and J gave up 7 bases; unmatched junction bases: 12. The CDR3 is 18 amino acids. The CDR3 region has the DNA TGCGCCAGCAGCCCTGGGACTAGCGGGAGGTCCCTGGGGAATGAGCAGTTCTTC. It yields the protein CASSPGTSGRSLGNEQFF.

The genes are TRBV10-2 and TRBJ1-2; D is unclear. The CDR3 has 12 residues. The germline V gene encodes CDR1 WSHSY and CDR2 SAAADI. Trimming cost V 8 bases and J 2 bases, with 9 bases left between them. As DNA, the CDR3 is TGCGCCAGCGGCCCACCAAACTATGGCTACACCTTC. Its protein product is CASGPPNYGYTF.

The V and J genes are TRBV5-6 and TRBJ1-6; 10 bases match TRBD1. This CDR3 has 16 amino acids. The V gene's germline CDR1 is SGHDT and CDR2 YYEEEE. V shed 4 bases, J shed 8 bases, and the junction held 9 bases outside the gene matches. The CDR3 sequence is CASSLPTGGYHSPLHF. For the CDR3, the DNA is TGTGCCAGCAGCCTCCCGACAGGGGGCTACCATTCACCCCTCCACTTT.

V usage is TRBV7-8 and J usage is TRBJ2-7; 10 bases are a match to TRBD2. Germline V CDR1 and CDR2: SGHVS, FQNEAQ. J gave up 2 bases and V 6 bases, and 7 bases lay outside the gene matches. This CDR3 region has 15 residues. In DNA, the CDR3 is TGTGCCAGCAGGCTTAGCGGGGGGACCCCCTACGAGCAGTACTTC. Residues: CASRLSGGTPYEQYF.

The rearrangement links TRBV2 to TRBJ1-5, with 10 bases that match TRBD1. The CDR3 covers 15 residues. V was clipped by 8 bases and J by 6 bases; unmatched bases: 10. The germline CDR1 and CDR2 sequences are SNHLY and FYNNEI. The CDR3 spells CASRSTGTGAQPQHF. CDR3 nucleotides: TGTGCCAGCCGTAGTACCGGGACAGGGGCTCAGCCCCAGCATTTT.

The chain employs TRBV13 and TRBJ1-2; 8 bases fit TRBD1. V trimming: 6 bases; J trimming: 8 bases; junction bases outside the gene matches: 11. The CDR3 totals 14 residues. CDR1 is PRHDT and CDR2 is FYEKMQ in the germline V gene (reference sequence). CDR3 bases: TGTGCCAGCAGGTTCGGGGACAGGATAGGAGGCTACACCTTC. It is translated as CASRFGDRIGGYTF. Together with reference TRBV13 and TRBJ1-2, the CDR3 gives the full variable domain: AAGVIQSPRHLIKEKRETATLKCYPIPRHDTVYWYQQGPGQDPQFLISFYEKMQSDKGSIPDRFSAQQFSDYHSELNMSSLELGDSALYFCASRFGDRIGGYTFGSGTRLTVV.

The chain is built from TRBV18 and TRBJ2-1; D is undetermined. The CDR3 runs 14 residues. Germline V gene sequence: CDR1 KGHSH, CDR2 LQKENI. Trimming removed 1 base from V and 5 bases from J, with 9 bases in between. In DNA form, the CDR3 reads TGTGCCAGCTCACCACTCACGCGAAACAATGAGCAGTTCTTC. Translated, it gives CASSPLTRNNEQFF.

The V call is TRBV5-8, the J call TRBJ1-5; 7 bases are a match to TRBD1. This CDR3 contains 14 residues. Per the germline V gene, CDR1 is SGHTS and CDR2 is YDEGEE. After removal of 0 bases from V and 5 bases from J, the junction contained 2 bases not matched to a gene. The CDR3 region is CASSLGQGYQPQHF. CDR3 in DNA: TGTGCCAGCAGCTTGGGACAGGGTTATCAGCCCCAGCATTTT.

The rearrangement joins TRBV6-1 to TRBJ2-1; tentatively, D is TRBD2 (5 bases). The CDR3 runs 15 residues. With 1 base removed from V and 0 bases from J, the gap between germline ends came to 7 bases. Germline values: CDR1 MNHNS, CDR2 SASEGT. The CDR3 is CASSEGRGSYNEQFF. CDR3 sequence (DNA): TGTGCCAGCAGTGAAGGTCGGGGCTCCTACAATGAGCAGTTCTTC.

The chain links TRBV25-1 to TRBJ2-1, with TRBD2 matching over 13 bases. V was pared by 10 bases and J by 4 bases, with 7 bases of the junction left unmatched. Germline V gene data show CDR1 as MGHDK and CDR2 as SYGVNS. The CDR3 spans 15 residues. CDR3 region: CATTTSGGRYNEQFF. In nucleotides, the CDR3 is TGTGCCACTACGACTAGCGGGGGGAGATACAATGAGCAGTTCTTC.

The chain has TRBV10-3 and TRBJ2-1, with 10 bases aligning to TRBD2. Trimming at V came to 10 bases and at J to 4 bases, leaving 4 bases not matched to a gene. The germline V gene has CDR1 ENHRY and CDR2 SYGVKD. The CDR3 length is 13 residues. The CDR3 nucleotides are TGTGCCACGGCGGGACTAGCGTACAATGAGCAGTTCTTC. It specifies CATAGLAYNEQFF.